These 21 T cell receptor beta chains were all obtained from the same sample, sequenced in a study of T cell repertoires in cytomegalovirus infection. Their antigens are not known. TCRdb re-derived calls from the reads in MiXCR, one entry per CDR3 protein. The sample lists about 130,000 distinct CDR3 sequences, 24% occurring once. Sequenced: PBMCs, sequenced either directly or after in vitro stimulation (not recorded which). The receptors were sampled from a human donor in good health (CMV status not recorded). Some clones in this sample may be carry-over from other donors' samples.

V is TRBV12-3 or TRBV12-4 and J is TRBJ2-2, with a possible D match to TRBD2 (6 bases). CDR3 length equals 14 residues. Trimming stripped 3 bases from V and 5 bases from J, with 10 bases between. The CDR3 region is CASSLVRETGELFF. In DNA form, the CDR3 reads TGTGCCAGCAGTTTGGTCCGGGAGACCGGGGAGCTGTTTTTT.

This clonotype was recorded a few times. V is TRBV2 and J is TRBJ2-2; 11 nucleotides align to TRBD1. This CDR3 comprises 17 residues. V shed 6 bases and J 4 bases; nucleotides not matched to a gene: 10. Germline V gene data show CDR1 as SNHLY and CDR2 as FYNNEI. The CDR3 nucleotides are TGTGCCAGCAGGGGGGACAGGGGGAGCGCTGGCACCGGGGAGCTGTTTTTT. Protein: CASRGDRGSAGTGELFF.

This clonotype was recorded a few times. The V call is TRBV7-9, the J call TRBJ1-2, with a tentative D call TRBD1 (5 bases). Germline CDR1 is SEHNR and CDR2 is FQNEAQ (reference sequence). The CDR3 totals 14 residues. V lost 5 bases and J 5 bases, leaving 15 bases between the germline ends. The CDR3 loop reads CASSPGEYLYGYTF. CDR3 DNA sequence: TGTGCCAGCAGCCCGGGGGAGTACTTATATGGCTACACCTTC.

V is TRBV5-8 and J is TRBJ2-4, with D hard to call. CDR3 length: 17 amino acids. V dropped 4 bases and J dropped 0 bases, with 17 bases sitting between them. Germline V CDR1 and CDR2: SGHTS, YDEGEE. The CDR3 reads CASSPWTGWVAKNIQYF. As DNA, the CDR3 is TGTGCCAGCAGCCCCTGGACCGGCTGGGTAGCCAAAAACATTCAGTACTTC.

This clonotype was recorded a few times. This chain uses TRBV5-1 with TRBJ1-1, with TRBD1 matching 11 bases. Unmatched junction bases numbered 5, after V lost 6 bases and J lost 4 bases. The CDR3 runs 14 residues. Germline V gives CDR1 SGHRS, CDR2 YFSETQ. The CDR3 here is CASTRGTGGTEAFF. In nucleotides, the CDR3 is TGCGCCAGCACCCGGGGGACAGGGGGCACTGAAGCTTTCTTT.

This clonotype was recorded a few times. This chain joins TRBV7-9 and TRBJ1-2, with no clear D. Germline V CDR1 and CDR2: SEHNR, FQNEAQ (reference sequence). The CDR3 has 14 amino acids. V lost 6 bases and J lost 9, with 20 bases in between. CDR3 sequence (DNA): TGTGCCAGCAGGCCTTCCCCCGCCACGGGGAGCTACACCTTC. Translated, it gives CASRPSPATGSYTF.

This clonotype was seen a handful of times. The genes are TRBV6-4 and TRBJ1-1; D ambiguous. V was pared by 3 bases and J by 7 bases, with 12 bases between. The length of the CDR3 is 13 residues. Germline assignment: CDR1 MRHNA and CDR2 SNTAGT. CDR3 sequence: CASSEYFGREAFF. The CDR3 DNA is TGTGCCAGCAGTGAATATTTCGGACGTGAAGCTTTCTTT.

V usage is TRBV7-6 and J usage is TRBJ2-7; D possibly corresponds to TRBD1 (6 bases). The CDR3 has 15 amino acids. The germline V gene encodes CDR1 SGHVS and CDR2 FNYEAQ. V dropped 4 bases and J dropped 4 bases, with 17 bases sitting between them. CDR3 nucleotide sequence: TGTGCCAGCAGCTCCCTGGCAGGGGTACGGTACGAGCAGTACTTC. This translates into CASSSLAGVRYEQYF.

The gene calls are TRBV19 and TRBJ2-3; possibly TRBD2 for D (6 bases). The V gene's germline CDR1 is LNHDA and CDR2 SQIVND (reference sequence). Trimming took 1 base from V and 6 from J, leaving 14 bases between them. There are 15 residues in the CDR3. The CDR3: CASSIVGGSSDTQYF. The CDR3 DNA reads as TGTGCCAGTAGTATAGTTGGAGGGAGTAGCGATACGCAGTATTTT.

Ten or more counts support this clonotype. The CDR3 loop reads CASSLFSGSSYEQYF. The CDR3, as DNA: TGTGCCAGCAGCTTATTTAGCGGGAGCTCCTACGAGCAGTACTTC. The V and J genes are TRBV7-9 and TRBJ2-7, with 9 bases fitting TRBD2. Germline loops: CDR1 SEHNR, CDR2 FQNEAQ (reference sequence). This CDR3 has 15 residues. V lost 2 bases, J lost 0 bases, and 2 bases stayed unmatched. Complete variable domain (other parts from reference TRBV7-9 and TRBJ2-7): DTGVSQNPRHKITKRGQNVTFRCDPISEHNRLYWYRQTLGQGPEFLTYFQNEAQLEKSRLLSDRFSAERPKGSFSTLEIQRTEQGDSAMYLCASSLFSGSSYEQYFGPGTRLTVT.

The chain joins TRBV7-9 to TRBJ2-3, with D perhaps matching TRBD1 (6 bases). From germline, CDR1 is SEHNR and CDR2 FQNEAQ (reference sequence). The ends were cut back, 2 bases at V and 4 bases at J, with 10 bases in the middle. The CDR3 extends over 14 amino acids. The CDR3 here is CASSLSAGADTQYF. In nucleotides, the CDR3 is TGTGCCAGCAGCTTATCTGCAGGGGCAGATACGCAGTATTTT.

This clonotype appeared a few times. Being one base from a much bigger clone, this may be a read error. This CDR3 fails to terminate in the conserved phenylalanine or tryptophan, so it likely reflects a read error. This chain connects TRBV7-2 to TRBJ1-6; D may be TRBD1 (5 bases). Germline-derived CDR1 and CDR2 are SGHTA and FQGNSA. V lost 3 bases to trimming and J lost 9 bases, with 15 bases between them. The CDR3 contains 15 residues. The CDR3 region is CASSFGASRGSPLHL. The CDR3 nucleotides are TGTGCCAGCAGCTTTGGGGCCAGTCGTGGTTCACCCCTCCACCTT.

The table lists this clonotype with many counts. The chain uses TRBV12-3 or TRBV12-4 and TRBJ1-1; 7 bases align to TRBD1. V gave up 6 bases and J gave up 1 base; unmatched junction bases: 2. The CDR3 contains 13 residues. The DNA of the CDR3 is TGTGCCAGCAGCCGGACAGGGAACACTGAAGCTTTCTTT. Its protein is CASSRTGNTEAFF.

CDR3 DNA: TGTGCCAGCAGCTCGGGATTTTCGGGTCTCCTGAATTCACCCCTCCACTTT. This gives the protein CASSSGFSGLLNSPLHF. The chain recombines TRBV7-9 with TRBJ1-6; D remains unclear. The ends were cut back, 4 bases at V and 7 bases at J, with 20 bases in the middle. The CDR3 length is 17 residues. Germline V gene data show CDR1 as SEHNR and CDR2 as FQNEAQ (reference sequence).

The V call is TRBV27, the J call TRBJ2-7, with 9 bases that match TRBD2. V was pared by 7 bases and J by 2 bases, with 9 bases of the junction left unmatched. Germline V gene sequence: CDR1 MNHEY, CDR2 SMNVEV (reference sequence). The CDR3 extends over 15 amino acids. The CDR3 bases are TGTGCCAGCACCTCCTGGACTAGCGAGACCTACGAGCAGTACTTC. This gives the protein CASTSWTSETYEQYF.

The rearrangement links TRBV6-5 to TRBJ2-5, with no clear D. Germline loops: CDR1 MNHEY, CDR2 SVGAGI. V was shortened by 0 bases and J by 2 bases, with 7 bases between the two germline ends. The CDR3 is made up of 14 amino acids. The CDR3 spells CASSYSATQETQYF. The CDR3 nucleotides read TGTGCCAGCAGTTACTCGGCGACTCAAGAGACCCAGTACTTC.

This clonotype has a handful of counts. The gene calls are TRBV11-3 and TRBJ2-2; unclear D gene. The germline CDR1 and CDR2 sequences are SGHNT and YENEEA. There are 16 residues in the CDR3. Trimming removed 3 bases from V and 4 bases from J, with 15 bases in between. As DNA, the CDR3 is TGTGCCAGCAGCTTTCCCCTCCTTACGGGCACCGGGGAGCTGTTTTTT. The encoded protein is CASSFPLLTGTGELFF.

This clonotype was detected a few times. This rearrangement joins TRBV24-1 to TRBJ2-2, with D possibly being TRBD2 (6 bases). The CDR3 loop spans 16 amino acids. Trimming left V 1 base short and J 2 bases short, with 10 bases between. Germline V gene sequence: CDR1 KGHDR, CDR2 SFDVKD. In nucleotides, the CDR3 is TGTGCCACCAGTGATTTCGCGGGGATTAACACCGGGGAGCTGTTTTTT. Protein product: CATSDFAGINTGELFF.

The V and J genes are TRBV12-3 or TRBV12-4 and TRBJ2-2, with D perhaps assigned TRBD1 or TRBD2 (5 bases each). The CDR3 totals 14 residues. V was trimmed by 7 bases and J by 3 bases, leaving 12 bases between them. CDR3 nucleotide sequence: TGTGCCAGCAATTCGGGACCTTACACCGGGGAGCTGTTTTTT. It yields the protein CASNSGPYTGELFF.

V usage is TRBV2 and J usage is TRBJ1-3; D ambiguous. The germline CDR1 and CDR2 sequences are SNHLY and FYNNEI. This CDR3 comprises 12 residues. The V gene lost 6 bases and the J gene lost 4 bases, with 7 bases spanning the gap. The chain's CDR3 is CASRMTGNTIYF. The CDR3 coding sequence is TGTGCCAGCAGGATGACAGGAAACACCATATATTTT.

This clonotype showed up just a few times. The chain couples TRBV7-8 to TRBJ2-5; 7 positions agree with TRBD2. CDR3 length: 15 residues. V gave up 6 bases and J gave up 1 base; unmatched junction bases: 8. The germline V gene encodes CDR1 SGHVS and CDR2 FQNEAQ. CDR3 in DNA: TGTGCCAGCAGGCCCAACCGACTAGCCCAAGAGACCCAGTACTTC. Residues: CASRPNRLAQETQYF.